The rows below give T cell receptor beta chains drawn from one sample of a study of T cells in Graves' hyperthyroidism and ophthalmopathy. TCRdb used MiXCR to reprocess the multiplex PCR reads, holding one entry per CDR3 protein. The data show approximately 590,000 distinct CDR3 sequences, with about a sixth seen just once and about 7% held by the top ten. The sample was blood. Receptors originate from a woman aged 30 to 39 with Graves' hyperthyroidism. Each CDR3 is given without its conserved first and last residue. Each record gives: clone size, J gene, V gene, CDR3 protein. Only part of the rows carry a size: once, few, many, or a class if the clone is expanded.

- | TRBJ2-1 | TRBV6-1 | ASSEEGLAPSYNEQF
many | TRBJ2-1 | TRBV5-1 | ASSTTGSSYNEQF
many | TRBJ1-1 | TRBV6-1 | ASSFSLGGDTEAF
many | TRBJ2-1 | TRBV11-2 | ASSLEWSQGVVQF
- | TRBJ2-7 | TRBV5-4 | ASSLVPLASEQY
- | TRBJ2-7 | TRBV9 | ASSPRTSGDEQY
many | TRBJ2-7 | TRBV5-5 | ASSRDNYYEQY
many | TRBJ2-3 | TRBV20-1 | SASGGDTDTQY
- | TRBJ2-3 | TRBV6-5 | ASSYGGPDTQY
many | TRBJ1-5 | TRBV11-2 | ASSLLGQGDQPQH
few | TRBJ2-1 | TRBV7-9 | ASSSLWGSYNEQF
- | TRBJ1-5 | TRBV19 | ASSIVTFREPQH
many | TRBJ1-5 | TRBV6-1 | ASSKWDVSGNQPQH
- | TRBJ2-6 | TRBV6-2/TRBV6-3 | ALSAISGANVLT
- | TRBJ1-2 | TRBV7-2 | ASSSDGADYGYT
- | TRBJ2-1 | TRBV7-3 | ASSLVLAGGEEQS
- | TRBJ1-2 | TRBV30 | AWSSRTLYGYT
many | TRBJ1-2 | TRBV27 | ASSPTGRSYGYT
few | TRBJ2-5 | TRBV20-1 | SAPDRGLSGETQY
- | TRBJ1-2 | TRBV27 | ASRGQTYGYT
- | TRBJ2-3 | TRBV6-2/TRBV6-3 | ASSGPPGLAGAGDTQY
many | TRBJ2-1 | TRBV30 | AWSGLPGTSGIGEQF
many | TRBJ1-4 | TRBV28 | ASRRQENEKLF
many | TRBJ2-3 | TRBV7-2 | ASSLGGIYTDTQY
- | TRBJ2-4 | TRBV6-2/TRBV6-3 | ASSPRGEANIQY
many | TRBJ1-1 | TRBV30 | AWGRGGLNTEAF
many | TRBJ1-6 | TRBV20-1 | SARAGNGNSPLH
- | TRBJ1-5 | TRBV20-1 | SASWQGAGGNQPQH
- | TRBJ2-1 | TRBV4-2 | ASSHSSSASGTNEQF
many | TRBJ2-5 | TRBV27 | ATSGPGETQY
- | TRBJ1-2 | TRBV20-1 | SARVPGTSGGYT
many | TRBJ2-7 | TRBV7-3 | ASSLSGETYEQY
many | TRBJ2-7 | TRBV15 | ATSRAQRNYEQY
many | TRBJ1-3 | TRBV20-1 | SAGQFGNTIY
many | TRBJ2-3 | TRBV28 | ASSLWQGPADTQY
- | TRBJ2-2 | TRBV4-3 | ASSQDSDSRAGELF